One sample yielded the 21 T cell receptor beta chains listed below, sequenced in a study of shared clonotypes between healthy human individuals. Clones were sequenced by immunoSEQ multiplex PCR, and TCRdb holds only the in-frame ones, with some missing. The data contain fewer than 650,000 clones, around 80% of them seen just once; the ten biggest clones take up approximately 12%. What was sequenced was PBMCs. Receptors originate from a woman aged 35 to 49 in good health. Some clones in this sample may be carry-over from other donors' samples.

This clone has a single count. The rearrangement links TRBV6-6 to TRBJ2-7; no clear D. This CDR3 comprises 13 residues. Germline V gives CDR1 MNHNY, CDR2 SVGAGI (reference sequence). Trimming took off 5 bases at V and 0 bases at J, with 8 bases between the two ends. The CDR3 spells CASSHRDSYEQYF. Here the CDR3 DNA reads TGTGCCAGCAGTCATAGGGACTCCTACGAGCAGTACTTC.

J is TRBJ2-7 and V is TRBV28; D is perhaps TRBD2 (6 bases). The V end lost 6 bases, the J end lost 4 bases, and 19 bases lay between the germline ends. The CDR3 has 15 amino acids. CDR1 and CDR2 from the germline V gene are MDHEN and SYDVKM. The CDR3 sequence is CASSPGTGVRYEQYF. The CDR3 nucleotides are TGTGCCAGCAGCCCAGGGACGGGAGTTAGGTACGAGCAGTACTTC.

The chain employs TRBV7-8 and TRBJ1-5; a weak D match, TRBD1 (5 bases). The ends were cut back, 3 bases at V and 1 base at J, with 25 bases in the middle. There are 20 residues in the CDR3. Germline CDR1 reads SGHVS; CDR2 reads FQNEAQ. The CDR3 loop is CASSFVWGGYQSDSNQPQHF. For the CDR3, the DNA is TGTGCCAGCAGCTTCGTTTGGGGGGGTTATCAGTCAGACAGCAATCAGCCCCAGCATTTT.

This chain uses TRBV28 with TRBJ1-2; TRBD1 might be the D (6 bases). Per germline, CDR1 MDHEN and CDR2 SYDVKM. This CDR3 comprises 12 residues. With 5 bases removed from V and 7 bases from J, the gap between germline ends came to 11 bases. CDR3 loop: CASSTGKGGYTF. CDR3 coding DNA: TGTGCCAGCAGTACAGGGAAAGGTGGCTACACCTTC.

The gene calls are TRBV18 and TRBJ2-7; 12 bases line up with TRBD2. Per the germline V gene, CDR1 is KGHSH and CDR2 is LQKENI. J gave up 7 bases and V 2 bases, and 3 bases lay outside the gene matches. CDR3 length: 14 residues. The CDR3 region has the DNA TGTGCCAGCTCACCAAGCGGACTAGCGGGAGAGCAGTACTTC. Translation gives CASSPSGLAGEQYF.

The V call is TRBV7-3, the J call TRBJ1-1, with D tentatively TRBD1 (5 bases). The CDR3 has 15 amino acids. Trimming cost V 0 bases and J 6 bases, with 14 bases left between them. In germline, CDR1 is SGHTA, CDR2 FQGTGA. The CDR3 bases are TGTGCCAGCAGCTTAACGCGTTCCCCGGGGGCTGAAGCTTTCTTT. Its translation is CASSLTRSPGAEAFF.

Concerning this clone itself: The likely explanation is a read error, given a far larger clone one base away. The chain links TRBV29-1 to TRBJ1-2; D possibly corresponds to TRBD1 (5 bases). The CDR3 spans 14 residues. With 6 bases removed from V and 4 bases from J, the gap between germline ends came to 18 bases. Germline V CDR1 and CDR2: SQVTM, ANQGSEA. The CDR3 here is CSVPRGESSYGYTF. The CDR3 DNA sequence: TGCAGCGTGCCAAGAGGGGAATCTAGCTATGGCTACACCTTC.

Comments on this clone: This may stem from a read error, because a much larger clone lies one nucleotide away. The chain joins TRBV4-1 to TRBJ1-5, with D possibly being TRBD1 (5 bases). The V end was cut by 4 bases, the J end by 4 bases, with 11 bases between. Germline lookup yields CDR1 MGHRA and CDR2 YSYEKL. The CDR3 is made up of 14 amino acids. The CDR3 bases are TGCGCCAGCAGCCTAGGGCAGGGAAATCAGCCCCAGCATTTT. Protein product: CASSLGQGNQPQHF.

The rearrangement links TRBV10-1 to TRBJ1-1; a weak D match, TRBD1 (5 bases). The CDR3 totals 13 residues. Germline loops: CDR1 WNHNN, CDR2 SYGVQD (reference sequence). The germline V and J ends were trimmed by 0 bases and 11 bases, with 13 bases remaining between them. CDR3 sequence (DNA): TGCGCCAGCAGTGAGTCGGGGCGGGCGTACGCTTTCTTT. As protein: CASSESGRAYAFF.

V usage is TRBV6-6 and J usage is TRBJ2-7; D not resolved. The V end lost 7 bases, the J end lost 2 bases, and 9 bases lay between the germline ends. This CDR3 comprises 12 residues. Germline assignment: CDR1 MNHNY and CDR2 SVGAGI (reference sequence). The chain's CDR3 is CASTPGAYEQYF. The CDR3 DNA reads TGTGCCAGCACCCCCGGAGCCTACGAGCAGTACTTC.

The J gene is TRBJ2-3, the V gene TRBV5-1, with a tentative D call TRBD2 (5 bases). Trimming took off 0 bases at V and 6 bases at J, with 20 bases between the two ends. CDR3 length: 17 amino acids. In germline, CDR1 is SGHRS, CDR2 YFSETQ. The CDR3 DNA follows: TGCGCCAGCAGCTTGGCCGTAGCTAGCCTGACGGGGGATACGCAGTATTTT. It is translated as CASSLAVASLTGDTQYF. The complete variable domain, with remaining parts taken from reference TRBV5-1 and TRBJ2-3, reads KAGVTQTPRYLIKTRGQQVTLSCSPISGHRSVSWYQQTPGQGLQFLFEYFSETQRNKGNFPGRFSGRQFSNSRSEMNVSTLELGDSALYLCASSLAVASLTGDTQYFGPGTRLTVL.

The CDR3 here is CAWGTGPRNEQFF. The CDR3, as DNA: TGTGCCTGGGGTACAGGGCCGCGCAATGAGCAGTTCTTC. The genes are TRBV30 and TRBJ2-1, with D possibly TRBD1 on 6 matching bases. This CDR3 is built from 13 residues. Germline V gives CDR1 GTSNPN, CDR2 SVGIG (reference sequence). V lost 5 bases and J lost 6, with 14 bases in between.

V and J are TRBV10-3 and TRBJ2-1, with 9 nucleotides matching TRBD2. Germline V CDR1 and CDR2: ENHRY, SYGVKD. Germline trimming cut 4 bases from V and 9 bases from J; bases unmatched to any gene: 16. The CDR3 covers 17 residues. CDR3 sequence reads: CAISAQAGGPNPPEQFF. The CDR3 nucleotides are TGTGCCATCAGTGCCCAGGCGGGAGGGCCCAATCCACCTGAGCAGTTCTTC.

Remarks on this clone: Additional DNA sequences in this sample encode the identical CDR3. The chain carries TRBV20-1 and TRBJ2-1, with D unresolved. The V gene's germline CDR1 is DFQATT and CDR2 SNEGSKA (reference sequence). The CDR3 contains 11 residues. Trimming removed 3 bases at V and 5 bases at J, with 5 bases between. The CDR3 protein is CSASLHNEQFF. Here the CDR3 DNA reads TGCAGTGCTAGTCTCCACAATGAGCAGTTCTTC.

Of note for this clone: The junction differs from germline at one of its ends, possibly a read error. The J gene is TRBJ2-2, the V gene TRBV5-1, with D tentatively TRBD1 (7 bases). The CDR3 contains 16 residues. Looked up from germline, CDR1 is SGHRS and CDR2 is YFSETQ. The CDR3 DNA is TGCGCCAGCAGCTTCACAGGGGCATCGAACACCGGGGGGCTGTTTTTT. Its translation: CASSFTGASNTGGLFF.

This rearrangement joins TRBV5-1 to TRBJ1-1, with TRBD1 matching over 7 bases. The CDR3 is made up of 14 amino acids. Germline CDR1 and CDR2: SGHRS and YFSETQ. Losses at the gene ends were 3 bases for V and 11 bases for J; bases not matched to a gene: 13. CDR3 sequence reads: CASSSQGTSWIAFF. CDR3 coding DNA: TGCGCCAGCAGCTCACAGGGGACGAGCTGGATCGCTTTCTTT.

This clone was found once. The V gene is TRBV5-6, the J gene TRBJ2-3; TRBD2 is a possible D gene (6 bases). Looked up from germline, CDR1 is SGHDT and CDR2 is YYEEEE. Trimming took 0 bases from V and 6 from J, leaving 17 bases between them. The CDR3 sequence is 16 residues long. The CDR3 sequence is CASSLGDSRSADTQYF. As DNA, the CDR3 is TGTGCCAGCAGCTTGGGGGACTCGAGATCCGCGGATACGCAGTATTTT.

Only a few counts were recorded for this clone. This sequence joins TRBV7-8 and TRBJ1-5; D may be TRBD1 (5 bases). This CDR3 is 14 amino acids long. Trimming took 6 bases from V and 3 from J, leaving 12 bases between them. Germline lookup yields CDR1 SGHVS and CDR2 FQNEAQ. The CDR3 region is CASRPDSLNQPQHF. The CDR3 bases are TGTGCCAGCAGACCCGACAGTCTCAATCAGCCCCAGCATTTT.

V gene TRBV9 combines with J gene TRBJ2-7; 15 bases line up with TRBD2. The J segment lost 1 base and the V segment lost 2 bases, leaving 1 base of the junction unmatched. CDR1 SGDLS and CDR2 YYNGEE come from the germline V gene. The CDR3 contains 16 residues. CDR3 sequence: CASSVGLAGGSYEQYF. As DNA, the CDR3 is TGTGCCAGCAGCGTGGGACTAGCGGGAGGATCCTACGAGCAGTACTTC. Full variable domain (remainder filled in from reference TRBV9 and TRBJ2-7): DSGVTQTPKHLITATGQRVTLRCSPRSGDLSVYWYQQSLDQGLQFLIQYYNGEERAKGNILERFSAQQFPDLHSELNLSSLELGDSALYFCASSVGLAGGSYEQYFGPGTRLTVT.

V usage is TRBV5-6 and J usage is TRBJ2-1; D is ambiguous. Germline lookup yields CDR1 SGHDT and CDR2 YYEEEE. V lost 2 bases and J 5 bases, leaving 14 bases between the germline ends. CDR3 size: 15 residues. The CDR3 loop reads CASSFRAQPNNEQFF. In nucleotides, the CDR3 is TGTGCCAGCAGCTTCCGGGCGCAGCCGAACAATGAGCAGTTCTTC. Full variable domain (outside the CDR3, taken from reference TRBV5-6 and TRBJ2-1): DAGVTQSPTHLIKTRGQQVTLRCSPKSGHDTVSWYQQALGQGPQFIFQYYEEEERQRGNFPDRFSGHQFPNYSSELNVNALLLGDSALYLCASSFRAQPNNEQFFGPGTRLTVL.

The CDR3 nucleotides read TGTGCCAGCAGTTTTCAGGGGAGGCGGCAAGAGACCCAGTACTTC. Translation: CASSFQGRRQETQYF. The chain has TRBV28 and TRBJ2-5; D could derive from TRBD1 or TRBD2 (6 bases each). The V end was cut by 3 bases, the J end by 2 bases, with 13 bases between. Germline V gives CDR1 MDHEN, CDR2 SYDVKM. The CDR3 is 15 amino acids.